Listed below are T cell receptor beta chains from one sample, sequenced in a study of monozygotic twins with cystic fibrosis. Libraries were prepared by immunoSEQ multiplex PCR; TCRdb keeps only in-frame clonotypes and omits some of them. The data hold about 30,000 clones, with about nine tenths observed a single time. Sequenced sample: blood. The origin of the receptors is a girl aged 2-9 years with cystic fibrosis. Both conserved end residues are part of each CDR3. The D gene is left open where the match is weak. The size of a clone is reported for some rows only, either as once, few or many, or as a class for expanded clones.

D: TRBD1; V: TRBV5-8; J: TRBJ1-5; size: -; DNA: TGTGCCAGCAGCTATACAGGGGGCCGCCAGCCCCAGCATTTT; CDR3: CASSYTGGRQPQHF
D: -; V: TRBV5-1; J: TRBJ2-5; size: -; DNA: TGCGCCAGCAGCAGGGGGACTCAAGAGACCCAGTACTTC; CDR3: CASSRGTQETQYF
D: -; V: TRBV6-1; J: TRBJ2-2; size: once; DNA: TGTGCCAGCAGAGGGTCCGGGGAGCTGTTTTTT; CDR3: CASRGSGELFF
D: -; V: TRBV9; J: TRBJ2-3; size: -; DNA: TGTGCCAGCAGCGTAGCGGGGCTCACAGATACGCAGTATTTT; CDR3: CASSVAGLTDTQYF
D: -; V: TRBV7-2; J: TRBJ1-6; size: -; DNA: TGTGCCAGCAGCCTGTACCAGATCTATAATTCACCCCTCCACTTT; CDR3: CASSLYQIYNSPLHF
D: TRBD1; V: TRBV27; J: TRBJ1-5; size: once; DNA: TGTGCCAGCAGTTTTTCAGGGGGCGGCAATCAGCCCCAGCATTTT; CDR3: CASSFSGGGNQPQHF
D: TRBD1; V: TRBV2; J: TRBJ1-2; size: -; DNA: TGTGCCAGCGGTGAGACCGGGACAGGCTATGGCTACACCTTC; CDR3: CASGETGTGYGYTF
D: -; V: TRBV5-6; J: TRBJ1-3; size: -; DNA: TGTGCCAGCAGCTTGCTGGGAGGGGTGAGCTCTGGAAACACCATATATTTT; CDR3: CASSLLGGVSSGNTIYF
D: -; V: TRBV27; J: TRBJ1-6; size: -; DNA: TGTGCCAGCCGACGGAGCTCCTATAATTCACCCCTCCACTTT; CDR3: CASRRSSYNSPLHF
D: -; V: TRBV28; J: TRBJ2-7; size: -; DNA: TGTGCCAGCAGTTTCTTTTCCAGGGTTCACGAGCAGTACTTC; CDR3: CASSFFSRVHEQYF
D: TRBD1; V: TRBV27; J: TRBJ1-2; size: -; DNA: TGTGCCAGCAGTTTTGTGTCAGGGGGCTATGGCTACACCTTC; CDR3: CASSFVSGGYGYTF
D: -; V: TRBV5-1; J: TRBJ1-2; size: -; DNA: TGCGCCAGCAGCTTGGCTGACAGGCTTGGCTATGGCTACACCTTC; CDR3: CASSLADRLGYGYTF
D: TRBD1; V: TRBV5-6; J: TRBJ1-5; size: once; DNA: TGTGCCAGCAGTCTTACAGGGGGGAAACAGCCCCAGCATTTT; CDR3: CASSLTGGKQPQHF
D: -; V: TRBV21-1; J: TRBJ2-7; size: -; DNA: TGTGCCAGCAGCGGACAGGGTTTTTACGAGCAGTACTTC; CDR3: CASSGQGFYEQYF
D: -; V: TRBV9; J: TRBJ2-3; size: -; DNA: TGTGCCAGCAGGGGGGTTGGAAGTGAGGGTACGCAGTATTTT; CDR3: CASRGVGSEGTQYF
D: -; V: TRBV9; J: TRBJ2-2; size: -; DNA: TGTGCCAGCAGCACCGGGACATTCACCGGGGAGCTGTTTTTT; CDR3: CASSTGTFTGELFF
D: -; V: TRBV6-6; J: TRBJ2-7; size: -; DNA: TGTGCCAGCAGTAAGCAGGACCCTTCTATTACCTACGAGCAGTACTTC; CDR3: CASSKQDPSITYEQYF
D: -; V: TRBV6-4; J: TRBJ1-2; size: -; DNA: TGTGCCAGCAGTGACTTGGCCAGGGTAAAGCGAAACTATGGCTACACCTTC; CDR3: CASSDLARVKRNYGYTF
D: -; V: TRBV5-6; J: TRBJ1-4; size: -; DNA: TGTGCCAGCAGCCCCACCCCCAGGGCGCTAAATGAAAAACTGTTTTTT; CDR3: CASSPTPRALNEKLFF
D: TRBD1; V: TRBV5-1; J: TRBJ1-4; size: -; DNA: TGCGCCAGCAGCTTGGAGGGGGCGAGAAGTGAAAAACTGTTTTTT; CDR3: CASSLEGARSEKLFF
D: TRBD1; V: TRBV29-1; J: TRBJ1-1; size: -; DNA: TGCAGCGTTCGACCGACAGGGGAGTTGGGGAACACTGAAGCTTTCTTT; CDR3: CSVRPTGELGNTEAFF
D: -; V: TRBV10-3; J: TRBJ2-3; size: -; DNA: TGTGCCATCAGCCCTCGGGCAGATACGCAGTATTTT; CDR3: CAISPRADTQYF
D: -; V: TRBV4-2; J: TRBJ1-1; size: -; DNA: TGTGCCAGCAGAATTGACAGGACGATCATGAACACTGAAGCTTTCTTT; CDR3: CASRIDRTIMNTEAFF
D: -; V: TRBV7-2; J: TRBJ1-6; size: once; DNA: TGTGCCAGCAGCTTACGTATGCAGGGCTCCTATAATTCACCCCTCCACTTT; CDR3: CASSLRMQGSYNSPLHF
D: TRBD2; V: TRBV5-4; J: TRBJ2-1; size: -; DNA: TGTGCCAGCAGCCTTCGACTAGCGGGGGCTTACAATGAGCAGTTCTTC; CDR3: CASSLRLAGAYNEQFF
D: TRBD1; V: TRBV5-1; J: TRBJ2-3; size: -; DNA: TGCGCCAGCAGCCGTCCGAACAGGGGGCCGGGAGATACGCAGTATTTT; CDR3: CASSRPNRGPGDTQYF
D: -; V: TRBV2; J: TRBJ1-3; size: few; DNA: TGTGCCAGCAGTGCTCAAGGTCCTGGAAACACCATATATTTT; CDR3: CASSAQGPGNTIYF
D: -; V: TRBV12-5; J: TRBJ1-1; size: -; DNA: TGTGCTAGTGGTCACACAGAGAACACTGAAGCTTTCTTT; CDR3: CASGHTENTEAFF
D: -; V: TRBV12-5; J: TRBJ2-1; size: -; DNA: TGTGCTAGTGGGACTAACTACAATGAGCAGTTCTTC; CDR3: CASGTNYNEQFF
D: -; V: TRBV6-6; J: TRBJ2-4; size: -; DNA: TGTGCCATCAGGGCTAGCTCCCCGAACATTCAGTACTTC; CDR3: CAIRASSPNIQYF
D: -; V: TRBV10-3; J: TRBJ2-4; size: once; DNA: TGTGCCATCAGTGACAGTTGGACAGAAAACATTCAGTACTTC; CDR3: CAISDSWTENIQYF
D: -; V: TRBV5-1; J: TRBJ2-7; size: -; DNA: TGCGCCAGCAGCTTAGGACAGAACCACGAGCAGTACTTC; CDR3: CASSLGQNHEQYF
D: -; V: TRBV11-1; J: TRBJ2-2; size: -; DNA: TGTGCCAGCAGCTTAAAGCGCGGGCCAGGGGAGCTGTTTTTT; CDR3: CASSLKRGPGELFF
D: -; V: TRBV20-1; J: TRBJ2-3; size: once; DNA: TGCAGTGCCCTCGAAGATACGCAGTATTTT; CDR3: CSALEDTQYF
D: TRBD2; V: TRBV30; J: TRBJ2-7; size: -; DNA: TGTGCCTGGGCGCGGGGGGGCTACGAGCAGTACTTC; CDR3: CAWARGGYEQYF
D: -; V: TRBV2; J: TRBJ1-2; size: few; DNA: TGTGCCAGCAGAGAGGTAGTTTATGGCTACACCTTC; CDR3: CASREVVYGYTF
D: TRBD1; V: TRBV5-1; J: TRBJ2-1; size: once; DNA: TGCGCCAGCAGCTTGGGTGGGACAGGGGAATGGAATGAGCAGTTCTTC; CDR3: CASSLGGTGEWNEQFF
D: -; V: TRBV5-4; J: TRBJ2-7; size: -; DNA: TGTGCCAGCAGCTTGGGCGGGACAGCCTCCTACGAGCAGTACTTC; CDR3: CASSLGGTASYEQYF
D: -; V: TRBV5-6; J: TRBJ1-1; size: -; DNA: TGTGCCAGCAGCTTAAGCGGGGCCTCAATGAACACTGAAGCTTTCTTT; CDR3: CASSLSGASMNTEAFF
D: -; V: TRBV5-1; J: TRBJ1-2; size: -; DNA: TGCGCCAGCAGCTTGAACAGGCTACCTTATGGCTACACCTTC; CDR3: CASSLNRLPYGYTF
D: TRBD1; V: TRBV11-2; J: TRBJ1-3; size: -; DNA: TGTGCCAGCAGCTTCGGGACAGGGGCCTGGGGTGGAAACACCATATATTTT; CDR3: CASSFGTGAWGGNTIYF